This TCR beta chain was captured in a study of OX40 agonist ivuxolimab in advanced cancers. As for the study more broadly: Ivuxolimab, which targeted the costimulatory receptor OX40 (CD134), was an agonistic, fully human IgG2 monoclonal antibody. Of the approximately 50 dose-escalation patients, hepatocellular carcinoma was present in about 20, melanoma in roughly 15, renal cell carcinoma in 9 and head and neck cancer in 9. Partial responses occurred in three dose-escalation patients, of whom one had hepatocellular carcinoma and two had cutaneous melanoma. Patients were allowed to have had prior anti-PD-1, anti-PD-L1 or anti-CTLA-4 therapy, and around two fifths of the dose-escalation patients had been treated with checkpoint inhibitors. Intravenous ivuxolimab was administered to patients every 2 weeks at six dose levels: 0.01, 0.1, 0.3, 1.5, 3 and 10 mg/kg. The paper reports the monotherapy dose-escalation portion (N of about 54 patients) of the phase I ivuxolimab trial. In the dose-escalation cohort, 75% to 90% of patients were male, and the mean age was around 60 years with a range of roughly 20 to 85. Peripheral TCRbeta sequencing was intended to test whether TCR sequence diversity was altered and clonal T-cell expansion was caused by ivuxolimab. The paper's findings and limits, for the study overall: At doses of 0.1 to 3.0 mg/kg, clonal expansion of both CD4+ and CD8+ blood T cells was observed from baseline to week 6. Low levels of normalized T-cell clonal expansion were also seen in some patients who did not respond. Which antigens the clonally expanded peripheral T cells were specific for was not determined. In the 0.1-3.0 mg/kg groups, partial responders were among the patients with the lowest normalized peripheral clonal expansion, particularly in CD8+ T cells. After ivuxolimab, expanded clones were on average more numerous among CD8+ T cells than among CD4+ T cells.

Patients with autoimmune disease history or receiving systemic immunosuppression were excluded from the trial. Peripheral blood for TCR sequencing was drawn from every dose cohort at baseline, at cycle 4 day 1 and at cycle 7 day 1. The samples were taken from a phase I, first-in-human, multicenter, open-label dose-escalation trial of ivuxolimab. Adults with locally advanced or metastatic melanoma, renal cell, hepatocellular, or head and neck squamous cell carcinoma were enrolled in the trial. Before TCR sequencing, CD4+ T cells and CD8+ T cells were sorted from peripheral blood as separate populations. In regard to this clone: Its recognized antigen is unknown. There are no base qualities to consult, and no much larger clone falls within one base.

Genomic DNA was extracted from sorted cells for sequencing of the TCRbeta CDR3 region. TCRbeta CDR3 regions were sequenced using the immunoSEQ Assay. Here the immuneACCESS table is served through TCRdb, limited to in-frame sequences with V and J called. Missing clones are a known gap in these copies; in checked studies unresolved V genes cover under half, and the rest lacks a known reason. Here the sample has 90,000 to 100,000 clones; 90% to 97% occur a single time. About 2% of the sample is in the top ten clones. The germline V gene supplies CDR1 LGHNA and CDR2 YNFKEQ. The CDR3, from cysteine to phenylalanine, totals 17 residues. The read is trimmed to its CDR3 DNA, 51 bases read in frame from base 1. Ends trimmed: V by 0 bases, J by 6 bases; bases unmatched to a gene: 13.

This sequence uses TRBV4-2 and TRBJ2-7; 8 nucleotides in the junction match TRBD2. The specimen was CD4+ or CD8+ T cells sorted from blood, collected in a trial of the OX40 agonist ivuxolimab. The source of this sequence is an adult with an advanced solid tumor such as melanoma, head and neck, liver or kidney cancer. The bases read TGTGCCAGCAGCCAAGAGTTTAGACTAGCGTCGGCTAGCGAGCAGTACTTC. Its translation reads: CASSQEFRLASASEQYF.